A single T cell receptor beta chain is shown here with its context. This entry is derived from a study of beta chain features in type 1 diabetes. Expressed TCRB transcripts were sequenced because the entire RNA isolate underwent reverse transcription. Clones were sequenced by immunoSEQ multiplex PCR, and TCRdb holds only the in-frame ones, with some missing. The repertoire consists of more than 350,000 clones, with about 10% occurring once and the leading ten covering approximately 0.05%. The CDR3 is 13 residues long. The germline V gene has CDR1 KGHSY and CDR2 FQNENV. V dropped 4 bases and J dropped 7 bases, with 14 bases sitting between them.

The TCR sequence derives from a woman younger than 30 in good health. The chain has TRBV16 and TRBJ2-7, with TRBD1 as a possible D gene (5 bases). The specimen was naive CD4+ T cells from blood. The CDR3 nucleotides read TGTGCCAGCAGCCCTGCCAGGGAAAAAGAGCAGTACTTC. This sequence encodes CASSPAREKEQYF.